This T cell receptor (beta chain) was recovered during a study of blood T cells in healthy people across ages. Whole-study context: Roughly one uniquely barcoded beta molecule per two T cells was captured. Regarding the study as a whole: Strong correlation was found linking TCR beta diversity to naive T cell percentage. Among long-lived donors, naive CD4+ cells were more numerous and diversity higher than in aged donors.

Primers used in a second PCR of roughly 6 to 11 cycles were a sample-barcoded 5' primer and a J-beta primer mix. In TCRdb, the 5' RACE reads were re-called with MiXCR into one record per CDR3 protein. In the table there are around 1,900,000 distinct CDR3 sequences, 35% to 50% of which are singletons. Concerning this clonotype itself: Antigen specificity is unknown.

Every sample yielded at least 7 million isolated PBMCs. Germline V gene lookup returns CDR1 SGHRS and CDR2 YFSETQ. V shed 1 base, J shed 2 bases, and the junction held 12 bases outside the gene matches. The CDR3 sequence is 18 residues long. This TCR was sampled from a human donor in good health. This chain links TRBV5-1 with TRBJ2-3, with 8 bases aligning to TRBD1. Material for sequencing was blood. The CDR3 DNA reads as TGCGCCAGCAGCTTGTATGGAAGTGGACAGGGAATCACAGATACGCAGTATTTT. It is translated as CASSLYGSGQGITDTQYF.